The 2 T cell receptor beta chains given below trace back to one sample, sequenced in a study of yellow fever vaccine responses in identical twins. TCRdb recomputed calls from the RT-PCR reads with MiXCR, one row per CDR3 protein. The repertoire holds some 35,000 distinct CDR3 sequences, with 45% to 65% as singletons. Specimen: T cells from blood (PBMCs), unsorted or a sorted subset (not recorded which), collected before or after yellow fever vaccination (not recorded which). The source is a woman under 30 who received the yellow fever vaccine.

This clonotype was seen just once. V gene TRBV2 combines with J gene TRBJ2-5; the D is unclear. Trimming took 0 bases from V and 5 from J, leaving 13 bases between them. The germline CDR1 and CDR2 sequences are SNHLY and FYNNEI. CDR3 size: 15 residues. CDR3 sequence reads: CASSEAGAARETQYF. As DNA, the CDR3 is TGTGCCAGCAGTGAAGCCGGAGCCGCTCGGGAGACCCAGTACTTC. The entire variable domain, with the rest obtained from reference TRBV2 and TRBJ2-5, is as follows: EPEVTQTPSHQVTQMGQEVILRCVPISNHLYFYWYRQILGQKVEFLVSFYNNEISEKSEIFDDQFSVERPDGSNFTLKIRSTKLEDSAMYFCASSEAGAARETQYFGPGTRLLVL.

The chain links TRBV20-1 to TRBJ2-5, with 8 bases matching TRBD1. Trimming removed 4 bases from V and 4 bases from J; junction bases left unmatched: 5. The CDR3 sequence is 13 residues long. Germline CDR1 DFQATT, CDR2 SNEGSKA (reference sequence). The CDR3 sequence: CSATDRGGETQYF. Written as DNA, the CDR3 is TGCAGTGCTACCGACAGGGGAGGAGAGACCCAGTACTTC.